The clone carrying this T cell receptor beta chain showed up just a few times. This entry belongs to a study of blood T cell repertoires in COVID-19. Clones were sequenced by immunoSEQ multiplex PCR, and TCRdb holds only the in-frame ones, with some missing. Of 200,000 or so clones in the sample, 80% to 90% were seen once. The CDR3 sequence is 14 residues long. The V end lost 4 bases, the J end lost 0 bases, and 9 bases lay between the germline ends. Germline V gene lookup returns CDR1 KGHSH and CDR2 LQKENI. The chain has TRBV18 and TRBJ2-5; D gene unclear. This receptor was taken from a woman between 50 and 59 years old who had been exposed to COVID-19. The sample was PBMCs or T cells enriched from blood (not recorded which). The CDR3 DNA follows: TGTGCCAGCTCACGTACCAGGTACCAAGAGACCCAGTACTTC. Translated, it gives CASSRTRYQETQYF.